Shown below are 2 T cell receptor beta chains from a single sample sequenced in a study of vaccination effects on CD4 cells after COVID-19. This table comes from immunoSEQ multiplex PCR, and its TCRdb copy is limited to in-frame clones, with some not included. This table holds around 79,000 clones, around 74% found once. Antigen-specific CD4+ T cell clonotypes were called by their expansion after viral peptide-pool culture in ViraFEST. Following culture for around 9 days, CD4+ T cells were isolated. No antigen has been assigned to these receptors. Material: CD4+ T cells from PBMCs cultured with HCoV-229E spike peptides, obtained before COVID-19 vaccination. Receptors were obtained from a human donor who received a COVID-19 vaccine.

This chain uses TRBV5-1 with TRBJ2-5; D is uncertain. CDR3 length: 14 residues. The V end was cut by 4 bases, the J end by 2 bases, with 12 bases between. Germline CDR1 is SGHRS and CDR2 is YFSETQ. The CDR3 is CASSPQQYQETQYF. Here the CDR3 DNA reads TGCGCCAGCAGCCCGCAGCAGTATCAAGAGACCCAGTACTTC.

This clone occurred a few times. The J gene is TRBJ2-7, the V gene TRBV7-9; no clear D gene. V was cut by 2 bases and J by 3 bases, with 8 bases left in between. Looked up from germline, CDR1 is SEHNR and CDR2 is FQNEAQ (reference sequence). The CDR3 sequence is 13 residues long. CDR3 in amino acids: CASSLNTDYEQYV. The DNA for the CDR3 is TGTGCCAGCAGCTTAAATACGGACTACGAGCAGTACGTC.